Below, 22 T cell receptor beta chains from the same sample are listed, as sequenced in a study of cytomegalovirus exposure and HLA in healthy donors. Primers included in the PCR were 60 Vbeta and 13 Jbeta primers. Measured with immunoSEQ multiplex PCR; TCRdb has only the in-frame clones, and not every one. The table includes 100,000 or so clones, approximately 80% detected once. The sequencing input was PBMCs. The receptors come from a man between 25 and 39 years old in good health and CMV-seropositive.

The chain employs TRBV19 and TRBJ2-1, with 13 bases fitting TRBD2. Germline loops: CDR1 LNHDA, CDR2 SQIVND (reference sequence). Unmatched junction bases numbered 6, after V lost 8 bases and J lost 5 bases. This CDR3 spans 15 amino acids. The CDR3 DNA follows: TGTGCCAGTCGTCCCGGGACTAGCGGGGACAATGAGCAGTTCTTC. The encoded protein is CASRPGTSGDNEQFF.

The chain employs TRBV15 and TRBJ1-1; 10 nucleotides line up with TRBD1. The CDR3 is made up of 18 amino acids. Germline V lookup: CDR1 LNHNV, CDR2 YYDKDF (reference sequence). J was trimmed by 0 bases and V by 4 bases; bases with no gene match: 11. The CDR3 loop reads CATSIGDRGFGMNTEAFF. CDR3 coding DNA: TGTGCCACCAGCATTGGGGACAGGGGCTTTGGGATGAACACTGAAGCTTTCTTT.

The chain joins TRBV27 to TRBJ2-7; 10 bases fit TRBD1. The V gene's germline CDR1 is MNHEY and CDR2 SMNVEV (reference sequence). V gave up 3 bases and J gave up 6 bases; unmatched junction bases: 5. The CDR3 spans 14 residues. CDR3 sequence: CASSFRDRGVEQYF. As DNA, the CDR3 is TGTGCCAGCAGTTTCCGGGACAGGGGAGTCGAGCAGTACTTC.

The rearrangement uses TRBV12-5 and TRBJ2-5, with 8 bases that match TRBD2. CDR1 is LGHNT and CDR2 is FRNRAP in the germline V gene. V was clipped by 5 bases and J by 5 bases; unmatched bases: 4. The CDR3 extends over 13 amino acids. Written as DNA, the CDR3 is TGTGCTAGTGGTCTCGGGGGGGCGGAGACCCAGTACTTC. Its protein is CASGLGGAETQYF. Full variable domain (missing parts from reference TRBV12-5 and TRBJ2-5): DARVTQTPRHKVTEMGQEVTMRCQPILGHNTVFWYRQTMMQGLELLAYFRNRAPLDDSGMPKDRFSAEMPDATLATLKIQPSEPRDSAVYFCASGLGGAETQYFGPGTRLLVL.

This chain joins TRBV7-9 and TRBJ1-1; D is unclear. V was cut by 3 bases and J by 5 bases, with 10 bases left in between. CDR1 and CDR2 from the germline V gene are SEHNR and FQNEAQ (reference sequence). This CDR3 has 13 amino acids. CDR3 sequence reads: CASSLVSKTEAFF. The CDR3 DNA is TGTGCCAGCAGCTTGGTAAGCAAGACTGAAGCTTTCTTT.

CDR3 protein: CSAGAGAGANVLTF. The CDR3 DNA is TGCAGCGCCGGGGCGGGAGCTGGGGCCAACGTCCTGACTTTC. V gene TRBV29-1 combines with J gene TRBJ2-6; 7 bases line up with TRBD2. Trimming cost V 7 bases and J 2 bases; bases outside gene matches: 5. There are 14 residues in the CDR3. CDR1 and CDR2 (germline): SQVTM, ANQGSEA.

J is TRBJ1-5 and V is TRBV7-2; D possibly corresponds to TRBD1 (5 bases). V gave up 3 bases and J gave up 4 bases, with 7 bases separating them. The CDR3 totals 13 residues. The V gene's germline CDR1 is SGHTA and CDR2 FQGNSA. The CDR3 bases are TGTGCCAGCAGCTTTCAGGGTAATCAGCCCCAGCATTTT. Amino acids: CASSFQGNQPQHF.

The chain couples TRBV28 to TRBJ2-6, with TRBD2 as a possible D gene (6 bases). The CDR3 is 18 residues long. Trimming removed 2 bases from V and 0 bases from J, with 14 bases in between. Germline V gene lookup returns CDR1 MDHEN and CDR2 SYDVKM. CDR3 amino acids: CASSLGGRLPSGANVLTF. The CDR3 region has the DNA TGTGCCAGCAGTTTAGGAGGGAGACTCCCCTCTGGGGCCAACGTCCTGACTTTC.

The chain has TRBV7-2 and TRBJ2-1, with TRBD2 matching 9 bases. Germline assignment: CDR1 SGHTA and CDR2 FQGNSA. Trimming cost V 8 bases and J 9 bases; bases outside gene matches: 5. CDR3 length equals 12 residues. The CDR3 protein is CASPSGRIEQFF. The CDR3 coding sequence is TGTGCCAGCCCAAGCGGGAGGATTGAGCAGTTCTTC.

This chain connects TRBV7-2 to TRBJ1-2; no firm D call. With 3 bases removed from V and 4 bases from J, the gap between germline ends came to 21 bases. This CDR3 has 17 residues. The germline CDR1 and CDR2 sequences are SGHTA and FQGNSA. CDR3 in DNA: TGTGCCAGCAGCTTGTCGGTTTCGGAGGGTGGCTCCTATGGCTACACCTTC. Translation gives CASSLSVSEGGSYGYTF.

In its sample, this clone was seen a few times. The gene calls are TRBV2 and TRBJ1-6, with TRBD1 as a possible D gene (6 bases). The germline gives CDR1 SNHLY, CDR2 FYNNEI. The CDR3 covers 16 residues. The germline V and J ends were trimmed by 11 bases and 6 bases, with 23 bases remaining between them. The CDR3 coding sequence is TGTGCCGCGGAGAGAGGGGGGGCGCGTTTTAATTCACCCCTCCACTTT. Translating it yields CAAERGGARFNSPLHF.

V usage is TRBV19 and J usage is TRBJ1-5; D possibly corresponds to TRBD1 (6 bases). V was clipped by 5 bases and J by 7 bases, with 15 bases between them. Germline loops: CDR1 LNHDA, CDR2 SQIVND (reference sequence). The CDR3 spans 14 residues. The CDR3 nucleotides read TGTGCCAGTAGTCCCGGACAGATATCCCAGCCCCAGCATTTT. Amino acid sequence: CASSPGQISQPQHF.

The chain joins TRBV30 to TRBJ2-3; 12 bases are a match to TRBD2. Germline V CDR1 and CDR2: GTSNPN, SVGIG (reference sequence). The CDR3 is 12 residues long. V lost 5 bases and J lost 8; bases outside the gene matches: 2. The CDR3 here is CAWGTSGPTQYF. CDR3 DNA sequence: TGTGCCTGGGGGACTAGCGGGCCTACGCAGTATTTT. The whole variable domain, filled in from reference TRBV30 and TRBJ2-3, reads SQTIHQWPATLVQPVGSPLSLECTVEGTSNPNLYWYRQAAGRGLQLLFYSVGIGQISSEVPQNLSASRPQDRQFILSSKKLLLSDSGFYLCAWGTSGPTQYFGPGTRLTVL.

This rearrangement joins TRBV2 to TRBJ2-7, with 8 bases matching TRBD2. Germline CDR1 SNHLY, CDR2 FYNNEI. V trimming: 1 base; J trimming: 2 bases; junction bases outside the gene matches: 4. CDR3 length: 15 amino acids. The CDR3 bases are TGTGCCAGCAGTGAAGGAACTAGCGGCGCCTACGAGCAGTACTTC. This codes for CASSEGTSGAYEQYF.

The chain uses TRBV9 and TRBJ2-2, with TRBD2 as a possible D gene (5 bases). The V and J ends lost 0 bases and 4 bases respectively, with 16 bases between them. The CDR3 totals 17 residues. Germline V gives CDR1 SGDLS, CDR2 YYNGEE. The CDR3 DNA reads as TGTGCCAGCAGCGTAGCTAGCTCACCTAGGAGCACCGGGGAGCTGTTTTTT. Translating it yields CASSVASSPRSTGELFF.

CDR3 residues: CASSRGETQYF. CDR3 in DNA: TGTGCCAGCAGCCGAGGGGAGACCCAGTACTTC. The chain employs TRBV11-3 and TRBJ2-5; D may be TRBD2 (5 bases). CDR1 SGHNT and CDR2 YENEEA come from the germline V gene. V gave up 5 bases and J gave up 5 bases, with 6 bases separating them. CDR3 length: 11 residues.

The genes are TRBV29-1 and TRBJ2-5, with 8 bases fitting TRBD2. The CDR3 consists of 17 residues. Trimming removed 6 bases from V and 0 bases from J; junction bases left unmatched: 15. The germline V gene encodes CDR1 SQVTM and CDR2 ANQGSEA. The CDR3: CSVERTGTRGYQETQYF. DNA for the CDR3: TGCAGCGTCGAGAGGACCGGGACTAGAGGGTACCAAGAGACCCAGTACTTC. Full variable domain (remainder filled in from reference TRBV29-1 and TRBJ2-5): SAVISQKPSRDICQRGTSLTIQCQVDSQVTMMFWYRQQPGQSLTLIATANQGSEATYESGFVIDKFPISRPNLTFSTLTVSNMSPEDSSIYLCSVERTGTRGYQETQYFGPGTRLLVL.

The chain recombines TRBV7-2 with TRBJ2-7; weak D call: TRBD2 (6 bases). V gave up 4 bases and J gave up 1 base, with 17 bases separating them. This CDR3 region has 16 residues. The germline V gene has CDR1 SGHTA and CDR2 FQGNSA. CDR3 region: CASSSPPGVASYEQYF. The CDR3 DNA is TGTGCCAGCAGCTCACCTCCGGGAGTAGCGTCCTACGAGCAGTACTTC.

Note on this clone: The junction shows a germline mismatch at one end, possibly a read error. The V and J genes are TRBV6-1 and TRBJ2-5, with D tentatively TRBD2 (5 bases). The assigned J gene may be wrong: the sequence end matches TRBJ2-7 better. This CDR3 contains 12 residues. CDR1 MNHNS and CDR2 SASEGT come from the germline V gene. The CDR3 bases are TGTGCCAGCCGTGACGGAGGCTACGAGCAGTACTTC. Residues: CASRDGGYEQYF.

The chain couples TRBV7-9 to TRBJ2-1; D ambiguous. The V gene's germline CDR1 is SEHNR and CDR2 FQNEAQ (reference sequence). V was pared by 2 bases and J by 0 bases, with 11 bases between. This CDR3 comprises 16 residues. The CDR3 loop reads CASSLRGGFSYNEQFF. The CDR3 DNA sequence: TGTGCCAGCAGCTTAAGAGGCGGATTCTCCTACAATGAGCAGTTCTTC.

Written as DNA, the CDR3 is TGCAGTGCGCCGGGATTCAATGAGCAGTTCTTC. This translates into CSAPGFNEQFF. The chain couples TRBV20-1 to TRBJ2-1, with TRBD2 as a possible D gene (5 bases). Germline values: CDR1 DFQATT, CDR2 SNEGSKA (reference sequence). The length of the CDR3 is 11 residues. Trimming cost V 6 bases and J 6 bases, with 9 bases left between them.

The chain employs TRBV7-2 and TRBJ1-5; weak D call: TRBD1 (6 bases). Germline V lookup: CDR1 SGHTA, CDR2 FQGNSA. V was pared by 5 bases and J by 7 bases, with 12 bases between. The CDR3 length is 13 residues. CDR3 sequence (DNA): TGTGCCAGCAGCAGGGGGGGCTGGCAGCCCCAGCATTTT. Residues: CASSRGGWQPQHF.